This entry lists 3 T cell receptor beta chains sequenced from one sample in a study of identical twins. TCRdb re-called the 5' RACE reads with MiXCR, one entry per CDR3 protein. Of roughly 350,000 distinct CDR3 sequences in the sample, over 9% were seen once. These data were likewise used in another study, on yellow fever vaccine responses in identical twins.

Sequencing was performed on CD8+ T cells sorted from blood. The source is a woman between 18 and 29 years old in good health.

This clonotype turned up a few times. The V gene is TRBV4-2, the J gene TRBJ2-5; D is unclear. V lost 0 bases, J lost 4 bases, and 12 bases lay in between. Germline V gives CDR1 LGHNA, CDR2 YNFKEQ. CDR3 length: 15 amino acids. The CDR3 here is CASSQEGPVRETQYF. DNA of the CDR3: TGTGCCAGCAGCCAAGAGGGCCCGGTGCGAGAGACCCAGTACTTC.

The CDR3 bases are TGCAGTGCTAGAGAACTAGCGGGAGAACGCCAAGAGACCCAGTACTTC. Protein product: CSARELAGERQETQYF. The J gene is TRBJ2-5, the V gene TRBV20-1, with 11 bases matching TRBD2. CDR3 length: 16 amino acids. The germline gives CDR1 DFQATT, CDR2 SNEGSKA (reference sequence). The J segment lost 1 base and the V segment lost 0 bases, leaving 4 bases of the junction unmatched.

This clonotype was picked up many times. The CDR3, as DNA: TGCAGCGTTGAAGACCGGGACAGGGTGGACACTGAAGCTTTCTTT. Encoded protein: CSVEDRDRVDTEAFF. The chain employs TRBV29-1 and TRBJ1-1; TRBD1 matches at 9 bases. Germline CDR1 reads SQVTM; CDR2 reads ANQGSEA. This CDR3 contains 15 residues. V lost 0 bases and J lost 3; bases outside the gene matches: 5.